These T cell receptor beta chains were read from a single sample in a study of blood T cell repertoires in COVID-19. Using immunoSEQ multiplex PCR, the repertoire was profiled, and TCRdb retains in-frame clones only, with some absent. The sample has about 130,000 clones; approximately 88% are singletons. Sequences were obtained from peripheral blood. Receptor source: a woman in her twenties or thirties who had recovered from COVID-19. Each CDR3 is given with its conserved first and last residue. The order of the fields is clone size, V gene, J gene, D gene, CDR3 DNA, CDR3 protein. D genes are given only for firm matches. Size is stated for part of the rows, as once, few or many counts, or as a class when the clone is expanded.

clone size: few; V gene: TRBV3-1/TRBV3-2; J gene: TRBJ2-5; D gene: TRBD2; CDR3 DNA: TGTGCCAGCAGCCAACGACTAGCGGGAGGGCCGGAGACCCAGTACTTC; CDR3 protein: CASSQRLAGGPETQYF
clone size: NA; V gene: TRBV30; J gene: TRBJ2-1; D gene: NA; CDR3 DNA: TGTGCCTGGAGCAACTACAATGAGCAGTTCTTC; CDR3 protein: CAWSNYNEQFF
clone size: NA; V gene: TRBV6-5; J gene: TRBJ1-6; D gene: NA; CDR3 DNA: TGTGCCAGCAGTTACGCGGGAAGGCCTAATTCACCCCTCCACTTT; CDR3 protein: CASSYAGRPNSPLHF
clone size: NA; V gene: TRBV5-4; J gene: TRBJ2-7; D gene: TRBD1; CDR3 DNA: TGTGCCAGCAGCTCGACAGGGAATTCCTACGAGCAGTACTTC; CDR3 protein: CASSSTGNSYEQYF
clone size: NA; V gene: TRBV7-3; J gene: TRBJ2-1; D gene: TRBD1; CDR3 DNA: TGTGCCAGCAGCTTAACCCCCGGGACAGAAAACGGCAATGAGCAGTTCTTC; CDR3 protein: CASSLTPGTENGNEQFF
clone size: NA; V gene: TRBV5-8; J gene: TRBJ2-3; D gene: NA; CDR3 DNA: TGTGCCAGCAGCTTCGACATCCCGAGCACAGATACGCAGTATTTT; CDR3 protein: CASSFDIPSTDTQYF
clone size: few; V gene: TRBV5-4; J gene: TRBJ2-5; D gene: NA; CDR3 DNA: TGTGCCAGCAGCTTCAAAGACAGTTCCCAAGAGACCCAGTACTTC; CDR3 protein: CASSFKDSSQETQYF
clone size: NA; V gene: TRBV30; J gene: TRBJ1-2; D gene: NA; CDR3 DNA: TGTGCCTGGAGTCTGACGGGTAGGGGGGGCGGCTACACCTTC; CDR3 protein: CAWSLTGRGGGYTF
clone size: once; V gene: TRBV9; J gene: TRBJ2-7; D gene: NA; CDR3 DNA: TGTGCCAGCAGCCCTAGCGGACAGCCATACGAGCAGTACTTC; CDR3 protein: CASSPSGQPYEQYF
clone size: NA; V gene: TRBV9; J gene: TRBJ1-1; D gene: NA; CDR3 DNA: TGTGCCAGCAGCCCTCCCCCCGGGGACACTGAAGCTTTCTTT; CDR3 protein: CASSPPPGDTEAFF
clone size: medium-sized; V gene: TRBV6-5; J gene: TRBJ1-1; D gene: TRBD1; CDR3 DNA: TGTGCCAGCAGTCGACAGGGTAAAGCTTTCTTT; CDR3 protein: CASSRQGKAFF
clone size: NA; V gene: TRBV28; J gene: TRBJ2-7; D gene: TRBD2; CDR3 DNA: TGTGCCAGCACGTTTGAGACTAGCGGGACCCACGAGCAGTACTTC; CDR3 protein: CASTFETSGTHEQYF
clone size: NA; V gene: TRBV14; J gene: TRBJ1-5; D gene: NA; CDR3 DNA: TGTGCCAGCAGCCCAGGGACTGGCACCAATCAGCCCCAGCATTTT; CDR3 protein: CASSPGTGTNQPQHF
clone size: NA; V gene: TRBV5-8; J gene: TRBJ1-2; D gene: NA; CDR3 DNA: TGTGCCAGCAGCCAGAGATACAGAAAGGGGGGCTACACCTTC; CDR3 protein: CASSQRYRKGGYTF
clone size: NA; V gene: TRBV19; J gene: TRBJ1-2; D gene: NA; CDR3 DNA: TGTGCCAGTAGGGAAACAGGGCACAATTCCTATGGCTACACCTTC; CDR3 protein: CASRETGHNSYGYTF
clone size: NA; V gene: TRBV6-5; J gene: TRBJ1-5; D gene: NA; CDR3 DNA: TGTGCCAGCAGCGTCAGTCGCAATCAGCCCCAGCATTTT; CDR3 protein: CASSVSRNQPQHF
clone size: NA; V gene: TRBV7-8; J gene: TRBJ1-3; D gene: NA; CDR3 DNA: TGTGCCAGCAGCTCCGCGATGTCAGGGGCTGGAAACACCATATATTTT; CDR3 protein: CASSSAMSGAGNTIYF
clone size: NA; V gene: TRBV7-2; J gene: TRBJ1-2; D gene: TRBD1; CDR3 DNA: TGTGCCAGCAGCCCCGCCGGGACAGCGATCTATGGCTACACCTTC; CDR3 protein: CASSPAGTAIYGYTF
clone size: NA; V gene: TRBV19; J gene: TRBJ2-3; D gene: TRBD2; CDR3 DNA: TGTGCCAGTAGTGCCGCCGGGGGGGGGAATACGCAGTATTTT; CDR3 protein: CASSAAGGGNTQYF
clone size: NA; V gene: TRBV21-1; J gene: TRBJ1-2; D gene: NA; CDR3 DNA: TGTGCCAGCAGCAAAGTTATTTTCTTCCCACGTCCCGGTTATGGCTACACCTTC; CDR3 protein: CASSKVIFFPRPGYGYTF
clone size: NA; V gene: TRBV5-6; J gene: TRBJ2-1; D gene: NA; CDR3 DNA: TGTGCCAGCAGCCCCTCTGAGCTCTCTGAGCAGTTCTTC; CDR3 protein: CASSPSELSEQFF
clone size: NA; V gene: TRBV5-1; J gene: TRBJ1-1; D gene: NA; CDR3 DNA: TGCGCCAGCAGCTCTACGGGGTCTGAAGCTTTCTTT; CDR3 protein: CASSSTGSEAFF
clone size: once; V gene: TRBV29-1; J gene: TRBJ2-5; D gene: TRBD1; CDR3 DNA: TGCAGCGTTTCGGACAGGTGGGACCAAGAGACCCAGTACTTC; CDR3 protein: CSVSDRWDQETQYF
clone size: NA; V gene: TRBV3-1/TRBV3-2; J gene: TRBJ1-1; D gene: NA; CDR3 DNA: TGTGCCAGCAGCCAAGAGGGGACAACCAGTGCCCTCGCTTTCTTT; CDR3 protein: CASSQEGTTSALAFF
clone size: NA; V gene: TRBV2; J gene: TRBJ2-5; D gene: NA; CDR3 DNA: TGTGCCAGCAGCCTAGACACGGGGGAGGAGACCCAGTACTTC; CDR3 protein: CASSLDTGEETQYF
clone size: NA; V gene: TRBV3-1/TRBV3-2; J gene: TRBJ1-3; D gene: NA; CDR3 DNA: TGTGCCAGCAGCCAAGGTCGCCTGGGGGCGCCGGGAAACACCATATATTTT; CDR3 protein: CASSQGRLGAPGNTIYF
clone size: NA; V gene: TRBV24-1; J gene: TRBJ2-3; D gene: TRBD1; CDR3 DNA: TGTGCCACCAGTGACCCCGGGACAGACGGCCGAGATACGCAGTATTTT; CDR3 protein: CATSDPGTDGRDTQYF
clone size: NA; V gene: TRBV7-9; J gene: TRBJ2-1; D gene: NA; CDR3 DNA: TGTGCCAGCAGCTTAGCCCAGGGTTCCTACAATGAGCAGTTCTTC; CDR3 protein: CASSLAQGSYNEQFF
clone size: NA; V gene: TRBV2; J gene: TRBJ1-1; D gene: NA; CDR3 DNA: TGTGCCAGCAGCGCCGAGGCTGGCGAGGCTTTCTTT; CDR3 protein: CASSAEAGEAFF
clone size: NA; V gene: TRBV19; J gene: TRBJ2-5; D gene: TRBD2; CDR3 DNA: TGTGCCAGTCGGGCTAGCGGGCAAGAGACCCAGTACTTC; CDR3 protein: CASRASGQETQYF
clone size: NA; V gene: TRBV3-1/TRBV3-2; J gene: TRBJ2-1; D gene: TRBD2; CDR3 DNA: TGTGCCAGCAGCCAAGATGCCTCTAGCGGGAGTCTCCAATACAATGAGCAGTTCTTC; CDR3 protein: CASSQDASSGSLQYNEQFF
clone size: NA; V gene: TRBV11-2; J gene: TRBJ1-1; D gene: NA; CDR3 DNA: TGTGCCAGCAGCTTAGAGGACAGCACTGAAGCTTTCTTT; CDR3 protein: CASSLEDSTEAFF
clone size: NA; V gene: TRBV3-1/TRBV3-2; J gene: TRBJ2-7; D gene: NA; CDR3 DNA: TGTGCCAGCAGCCAAGCCCGGGATTACAGGGAAGTTTTTGACTACGAGCAGTACTTC; CDR3 protein: CASSQARDYREVFDYEQYF
clone size: NA; V gene: TRBV11-1; J gene: TRBJ2-1; D gene: NA; CDR3 DNA: TGTGCCAGCAGCCTCGGGGGCTCCTACAATGAGCAGTTCTTC; CDR3 protein: CASSLGGSYNEQFF
clone size: NA; V gene: TRBV5-6; J gene: TRBJ2-7; D gene: NA; CDR3 DNA: TGTGCCAGCAGCTTGGTAGGGGGATACGAGCAGTACTTC; CDR3 protein: CASSLVGGYEQYF
clone size: NA; V gene: TRBV2; J gene: TRBJ2-7; D gene: TRBD2; CDR3 DNA: TGTGCCAGCAGTGAAAAAGCGGGAATCTACGAGCAGTACTTC; CDR3 protein: CASSEKAGIYEQYF
clone size: NA; V gene: TRBV6-2/TRBV6-3; J gene: TRBJ1-2; D gene: NA; CDR3 DNA: TGTGCCAGCAGCCCCAACGTGGGGGGGCCTGGCTACACCTTC; CDR3 protein: CASSPNVGGPGYTF
clone size: once; V gene: TRBV2; J gene: TRBJ2-5; D gene: NA; CDR3 DNA: TGTGCCAGCAGGGGGGGTAGCCGAAGAGGGGAGACCCAGTACTTC; CDR3 protein: CASRGGSRRGETQYF
clone size: NA; V gene: TRBV9; J gene: TRBJ2-1; D gene: TRBD2; CDR3 DNA: TGTGCCAGCAGCGCCCAGAAGGGACTAGCGGGAGGACCCCTATCCTACAATGAGCAGTTCTTC; CDR3 protein: CASSAQKGLAGGPLSYNEQFF
clone size: NA; V gene: TRBV5-6; J gene: TRBJ2-7; D gene: NA; CDR3 DNA: TGTGCCAGCAGCCCGCACACAAGGGGCCACTACGAGCAGTACTTC; CDR3 protein: CASSPHTRGHYEQYF
clone size: NA; V gene: TRBV5-4; J gene: TRBJ1-2; D gene: NA; CDR3 DNA: TGTGCCAGCACCGTAATGGGGGGGAACTATGGCTACACCTTC; CDR3 protein: CASTVMGGNYGYTF